A selection of T cell receptor beta chains follows, all from one sample in a study of blood T cell repertoires in COVID-19. The repertoire was sequenced with immunoSEQ multiplex PCR; TCRdb's copy has only in-frame clones and lacks some. The table shows approximately 390,000 clones, with about 83% occurring only once. The sample comprised PBMCs or T cells enriched from blood (not recorded which). The receptors here all came from a woman between 45 and 65 years old who had recovered from COVID-19. Each CDR3 is given with its conserved first and last residue. The D gene is left open where the match is weak. The size entry is marked missing in some rows and otherwise reads once, few, many or a size class.

>.|once|TRBV30|TRBJ1-2
CAWSPAAGFEGYTF
TGTGCCTGGAGCCCCGCCGCAGGTTTTGAAGGCTACACCTTC
>.|once|TRBV6-2/TRBV6-3|TRBJ1-1
CASSYWVEGEAFF
TGTGCCAGCAGTTATTGGGTCGAGGGCGAAGCTTTCTTT
>.|.|TRBV4-1|TRBJ1-1
CASSPRVARSNTEAFF
TGCGCCAGCAGCCCCAGGGTGGCGAGGTCGAACACTGAAGCTTTCTTT
>TRBD2|once|TRBV14|TRBJ2-1
CASSQRASGVNEQFF
TGTGCCAGCAGCCAGCGGGCTAGCGGGGTAAATGAGCAGTTCTTC
>TRBD2|.|TRBV3-1/TRBV3-2|TRBJ2-7
CASSPPTSGGEKQYF
TGTGCCAGCAGCCCCCCGACTAGCGGGGGGGAAAAGCAGTACTTC
>.|few|TRBV3-1/TRBV3-2|TRBJ2-7
CASSRTPRAYEQYF
TGTGCCAGCAGCCGGACACCCAGGGCCTACGAGCAGTACTTC
>.|.|TRBV2|TRBJ1-2
CASRVGGYTF
TGTGCCAGCAGGGTTGGCGGCTACACCTTC
>.|.|TRBV27|TRBJ2-5
CASSPDGQGLQETQYF
TGTGCCAGCAGTCCGGACGGACAGGGACTACAAGAGACCCAGTACTTC
>.|once|TRBV27|TRBJ1-1
CASSPRAWGTEAFF
TGTGCCAGCAGTCCCAGGGCGTGGGGCACTGAAGCTTTCTTT
>TRBD1|.|TRBV5-1|TRBJ2-5
CASSGGQGSQETQYF
TGCGCCAGCAGCGGGGGACAGGGGTCCCAAGAGACCCAGTACTTC
>.|.|TRBV6-1|TRBJ2-3
CASSETASPTDTQYF
TGTGCCAGCAGTGAAACGGCTAGTCCCACAGATACGCAGTATTTT